This T cell receptor (beta chain) came from a study of T cells in localized non-small cell lung cancer. The junction had 5 bases not matched to a gene; V was cut back by 3 bases and J by 5 bases. CDR3 size: 16 residues. Germline CDR1 is SGDLS and CDR2 is YYNGEE. Only in-frame clones appear in the TCRdb table, and some are missing; sequencing was by immunoSEQ multiplex PCR. The sample has about 78,000 clones, around four fifths seen once. Source: peripheral blood, taken before any cancer treatment. This sequence joins TRBV9 and TRBJ2-2; 12 positions agree with TRBD2. The receptor was isolated from a man aged 40 to 70 with stage I lung adenocarcinoma. In DNA, the CDR3 is TGTGCCAGCAGCGCCGGGACTAGCGGGCTAACCGGGGAGCTGTTTTTT. Its protein is CASSAGTSGLTGELFF. Full variable domain (outside the CDR3, taken from reference TRBV9 and TRBJ2-2): DSGVTQTPKHLITATGQRVTLRCSPRSGDLSVYWYQQSLDQGLQFLIQYYNGEERAKGNILERFSAQQFPDLHSELNLSSLELGDSALYFCASSAGTSGLTGELFFGEGSRLTVL.